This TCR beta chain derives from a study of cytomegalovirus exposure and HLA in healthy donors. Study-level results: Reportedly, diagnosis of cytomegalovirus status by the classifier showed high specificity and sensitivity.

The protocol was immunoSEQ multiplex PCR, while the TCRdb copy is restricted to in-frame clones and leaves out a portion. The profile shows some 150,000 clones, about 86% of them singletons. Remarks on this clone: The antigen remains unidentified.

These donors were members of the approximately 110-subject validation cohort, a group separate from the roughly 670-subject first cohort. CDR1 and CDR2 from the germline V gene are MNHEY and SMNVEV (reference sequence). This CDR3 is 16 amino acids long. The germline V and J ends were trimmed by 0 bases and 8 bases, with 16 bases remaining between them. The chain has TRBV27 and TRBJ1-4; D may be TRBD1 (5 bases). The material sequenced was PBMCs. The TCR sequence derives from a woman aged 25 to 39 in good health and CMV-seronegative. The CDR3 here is CASSLSPPREGEKLFF. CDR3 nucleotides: TGTGCCAGCAGTTTATCCCCGCCCAGGGAGGGGGAAAAACTGTTTTTT. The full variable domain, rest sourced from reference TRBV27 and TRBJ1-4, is EAQVTQNPRYLITVTGKKLTVTCSQNMNHEYMSWYRQDPGLGLRQIYYSMNVEVTDKGDVPEGYKVSRKEKRNFPLILESPSPNQTSLYFCASSLSPPREGEKLFFGSGTQLSVL.